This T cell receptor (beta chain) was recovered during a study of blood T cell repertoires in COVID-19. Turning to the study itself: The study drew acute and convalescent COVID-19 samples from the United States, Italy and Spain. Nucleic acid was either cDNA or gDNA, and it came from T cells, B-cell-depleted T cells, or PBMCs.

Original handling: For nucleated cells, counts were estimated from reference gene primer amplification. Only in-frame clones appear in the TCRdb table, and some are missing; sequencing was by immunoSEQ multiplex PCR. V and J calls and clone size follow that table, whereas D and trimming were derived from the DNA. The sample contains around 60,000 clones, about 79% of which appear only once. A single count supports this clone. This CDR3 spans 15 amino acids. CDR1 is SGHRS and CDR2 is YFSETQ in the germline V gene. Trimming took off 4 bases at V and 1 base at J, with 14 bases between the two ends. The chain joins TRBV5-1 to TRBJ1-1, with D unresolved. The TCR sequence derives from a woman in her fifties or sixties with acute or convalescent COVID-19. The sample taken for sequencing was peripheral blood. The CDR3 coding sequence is TGCGCCAGCAGCCCGGGGAGTAGGCAGAACACTGAAGCTTTCTTT. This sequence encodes CASSPGSRQNTEAFF. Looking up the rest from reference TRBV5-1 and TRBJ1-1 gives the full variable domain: KAGVTQTPRYLIKTRGQQVTLSCSPISGHRSVSWYQQTPGQGLQFLFEYFSETQRNKGNFPGRFSGRQFSNSRSEMNVSTLELGDSALYLCASSPGSRQNTEAFFGQGTRLTVV.